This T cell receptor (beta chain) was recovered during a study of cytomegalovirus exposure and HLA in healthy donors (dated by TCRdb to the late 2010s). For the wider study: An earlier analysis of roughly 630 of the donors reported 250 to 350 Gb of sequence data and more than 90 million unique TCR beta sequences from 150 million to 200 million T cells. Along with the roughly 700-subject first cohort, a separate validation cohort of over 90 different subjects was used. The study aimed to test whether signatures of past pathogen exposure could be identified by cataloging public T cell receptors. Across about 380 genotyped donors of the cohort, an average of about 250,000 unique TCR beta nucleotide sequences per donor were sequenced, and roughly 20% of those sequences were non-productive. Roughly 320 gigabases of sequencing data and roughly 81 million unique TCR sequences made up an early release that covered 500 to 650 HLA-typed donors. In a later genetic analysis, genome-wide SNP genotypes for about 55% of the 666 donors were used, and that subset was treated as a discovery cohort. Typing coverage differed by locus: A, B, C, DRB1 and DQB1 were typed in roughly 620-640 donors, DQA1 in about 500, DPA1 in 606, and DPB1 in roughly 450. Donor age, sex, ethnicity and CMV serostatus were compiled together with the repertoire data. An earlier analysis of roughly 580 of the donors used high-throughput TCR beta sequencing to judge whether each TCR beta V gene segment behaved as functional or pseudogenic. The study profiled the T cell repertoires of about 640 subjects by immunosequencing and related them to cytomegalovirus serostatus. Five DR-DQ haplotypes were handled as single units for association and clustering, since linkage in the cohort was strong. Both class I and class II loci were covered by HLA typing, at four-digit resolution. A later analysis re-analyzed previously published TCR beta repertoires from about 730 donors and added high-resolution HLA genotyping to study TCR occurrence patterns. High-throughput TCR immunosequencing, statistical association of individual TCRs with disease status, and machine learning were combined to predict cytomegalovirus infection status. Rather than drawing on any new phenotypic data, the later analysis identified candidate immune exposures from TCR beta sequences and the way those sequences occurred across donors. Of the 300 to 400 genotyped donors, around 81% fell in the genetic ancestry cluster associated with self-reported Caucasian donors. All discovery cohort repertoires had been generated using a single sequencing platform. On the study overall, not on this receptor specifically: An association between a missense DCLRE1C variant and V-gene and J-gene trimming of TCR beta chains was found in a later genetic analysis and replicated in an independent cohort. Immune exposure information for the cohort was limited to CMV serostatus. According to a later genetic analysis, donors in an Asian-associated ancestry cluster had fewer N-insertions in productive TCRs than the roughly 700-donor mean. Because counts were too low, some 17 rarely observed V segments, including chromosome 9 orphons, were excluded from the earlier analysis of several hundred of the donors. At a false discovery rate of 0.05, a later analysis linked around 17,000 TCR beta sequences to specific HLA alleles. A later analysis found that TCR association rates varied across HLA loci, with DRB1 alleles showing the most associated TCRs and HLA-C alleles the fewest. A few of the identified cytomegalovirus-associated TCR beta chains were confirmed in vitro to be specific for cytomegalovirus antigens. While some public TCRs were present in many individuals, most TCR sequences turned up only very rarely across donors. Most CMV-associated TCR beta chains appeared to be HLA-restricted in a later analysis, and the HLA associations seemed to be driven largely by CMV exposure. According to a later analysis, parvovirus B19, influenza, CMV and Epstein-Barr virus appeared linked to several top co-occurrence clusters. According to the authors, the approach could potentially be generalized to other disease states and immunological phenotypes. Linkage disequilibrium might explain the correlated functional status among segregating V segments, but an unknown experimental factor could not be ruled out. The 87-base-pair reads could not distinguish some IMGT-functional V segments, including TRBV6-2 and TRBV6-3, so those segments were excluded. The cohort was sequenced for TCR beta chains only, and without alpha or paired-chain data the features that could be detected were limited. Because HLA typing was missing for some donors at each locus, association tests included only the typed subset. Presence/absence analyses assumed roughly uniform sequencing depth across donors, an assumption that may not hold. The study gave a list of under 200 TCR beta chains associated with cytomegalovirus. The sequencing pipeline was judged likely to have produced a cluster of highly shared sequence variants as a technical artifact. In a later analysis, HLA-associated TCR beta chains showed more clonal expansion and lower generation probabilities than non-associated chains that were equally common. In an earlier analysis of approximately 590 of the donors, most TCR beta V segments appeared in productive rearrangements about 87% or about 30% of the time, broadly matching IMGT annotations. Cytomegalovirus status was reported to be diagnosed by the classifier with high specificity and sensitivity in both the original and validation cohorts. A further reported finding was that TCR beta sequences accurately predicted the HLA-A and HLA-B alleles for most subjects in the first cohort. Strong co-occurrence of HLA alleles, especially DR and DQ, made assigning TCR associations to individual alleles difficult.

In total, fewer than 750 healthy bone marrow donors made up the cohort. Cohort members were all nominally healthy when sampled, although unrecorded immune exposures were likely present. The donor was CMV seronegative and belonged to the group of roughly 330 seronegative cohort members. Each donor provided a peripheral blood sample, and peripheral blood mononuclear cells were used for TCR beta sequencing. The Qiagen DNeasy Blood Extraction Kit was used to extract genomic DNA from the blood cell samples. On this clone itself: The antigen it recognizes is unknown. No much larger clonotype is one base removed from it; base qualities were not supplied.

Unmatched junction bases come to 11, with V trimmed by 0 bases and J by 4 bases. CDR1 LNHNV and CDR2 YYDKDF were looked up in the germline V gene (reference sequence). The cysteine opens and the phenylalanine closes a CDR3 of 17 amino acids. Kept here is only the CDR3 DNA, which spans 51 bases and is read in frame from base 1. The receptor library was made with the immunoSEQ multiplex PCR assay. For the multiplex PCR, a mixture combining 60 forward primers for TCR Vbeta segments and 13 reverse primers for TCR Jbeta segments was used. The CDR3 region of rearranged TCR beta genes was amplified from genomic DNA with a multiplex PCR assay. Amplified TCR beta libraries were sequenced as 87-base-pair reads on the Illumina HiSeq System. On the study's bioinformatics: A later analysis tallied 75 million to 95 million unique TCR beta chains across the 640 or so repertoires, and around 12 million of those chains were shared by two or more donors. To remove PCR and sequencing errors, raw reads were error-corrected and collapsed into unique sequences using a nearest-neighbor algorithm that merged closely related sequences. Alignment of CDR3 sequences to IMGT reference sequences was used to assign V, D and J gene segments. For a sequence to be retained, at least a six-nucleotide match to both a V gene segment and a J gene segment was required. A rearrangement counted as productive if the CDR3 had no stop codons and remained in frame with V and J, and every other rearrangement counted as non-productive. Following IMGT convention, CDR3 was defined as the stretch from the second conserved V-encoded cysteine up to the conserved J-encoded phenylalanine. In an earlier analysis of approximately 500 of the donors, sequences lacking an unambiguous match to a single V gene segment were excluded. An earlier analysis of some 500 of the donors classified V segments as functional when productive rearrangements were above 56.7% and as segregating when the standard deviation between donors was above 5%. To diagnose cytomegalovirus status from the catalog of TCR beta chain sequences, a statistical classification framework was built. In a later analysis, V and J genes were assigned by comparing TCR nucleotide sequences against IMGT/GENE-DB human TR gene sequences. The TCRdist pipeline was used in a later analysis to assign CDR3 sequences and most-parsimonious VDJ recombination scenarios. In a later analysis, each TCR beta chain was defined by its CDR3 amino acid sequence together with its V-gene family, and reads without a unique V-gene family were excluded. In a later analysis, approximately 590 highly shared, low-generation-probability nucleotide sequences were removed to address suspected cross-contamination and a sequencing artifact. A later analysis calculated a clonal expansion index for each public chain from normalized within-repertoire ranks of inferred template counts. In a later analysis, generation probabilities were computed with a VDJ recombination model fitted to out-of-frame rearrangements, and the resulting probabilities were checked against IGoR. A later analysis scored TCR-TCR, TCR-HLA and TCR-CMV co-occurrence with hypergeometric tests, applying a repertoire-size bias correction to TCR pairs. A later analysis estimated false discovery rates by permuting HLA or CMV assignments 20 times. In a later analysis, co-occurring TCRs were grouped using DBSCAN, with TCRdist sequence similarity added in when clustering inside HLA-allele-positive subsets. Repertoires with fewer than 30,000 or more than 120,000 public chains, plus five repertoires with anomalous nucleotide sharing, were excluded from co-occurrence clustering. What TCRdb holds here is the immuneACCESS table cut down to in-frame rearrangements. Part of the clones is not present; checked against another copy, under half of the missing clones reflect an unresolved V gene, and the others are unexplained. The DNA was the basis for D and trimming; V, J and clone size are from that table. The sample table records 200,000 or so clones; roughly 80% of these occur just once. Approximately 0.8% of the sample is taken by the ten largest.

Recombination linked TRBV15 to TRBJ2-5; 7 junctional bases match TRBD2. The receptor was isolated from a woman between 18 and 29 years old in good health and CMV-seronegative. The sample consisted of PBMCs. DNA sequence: TGTGCCACCAGCAGAGACCCCGTAACGGGAGGAAGAGAGACCCAGTACTTC. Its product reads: CATSRDPVTGGRETQYF.